Shown below are 25 T cell receptor beta chains from a single sample sequenced in a study of CD8+ T cells in alopecia areata. Treatment given: oral pan-JAK inhibitor, 5-10 mg twice daily. Extracted RNA was reverse transcribed into cDNA, the sequencing template. This table comes from immunoSEQ multiplex PCR, and its TCRdb copy is limited to in-frame clones, with some not included. The table includes some 200,000 clones, roughly three fifths detected once. The starting material was CD8+ T cells sorted from blood, obtained at week 24, from a patient treated with tofacitinib. The receptors shown here come from a human donor with alopecia areata.

This chain connects TRBV25-1 to TRBJ2-1; D tentatively reads TRBD1 or TRBD2 (5 bases each). CDR1 and CDR2 (germline): MGHDK, SYGVNS. The ends were cut back, 3 bases at V and 5 bases at J, with 11 bases in the middle. The CDR3 runs 14 residues. The CDR3 loop is CASSDTGTHNEQFF. The CDR3, as DNA: TGTGCCAGCAGTGACACTGGGACCCACAATGAGCAGTTCTTC.

The rearrangement uses TRBV30 and TRBJ2-2, with D unresolved. The CDR3 covers 10 residues. CDR1 and CDR2 from the germline V gene are GTSNPN and SVGIG (reference sequence). V was cut by 7 bases and J by 4 bases, with 4 bases left in between. CDR3 residues: CALGTGELFF. The CDR3, as DNA: TGTGCCTTGGGCACCGGGGAGCTGTTTTTT.

J is TRBJ1-3 and V is TRBV29-1; D is perhaps TRBD1 (6 bases). Germline V gene lookup returns CDR1 SQVTM and CDR2 ANQGSEA. Trimming cost V 1 base and J 3 bases, with 16 bases left between them. The CDR3 runs to 16 residues. Here the CDR3 reads CSVEGFGQTDGNTIYF. Here the CDR3 DNA reads TGCAGCGTTGAAGGGTTCGGACAGACCGATGGAAACACCATATATTTT. Together with reference TRBV29-1 and TRBJ1-3, the CDR3 gives the full variable domain: SAVISQKPSRDICQRGTSLTIQCQVDSQVTMMFWYRQQPGQSLTLIATANQGSEATYESGFVIDKFPISRPNLTFSTLTVSNMSPEDSSIYLCSVEGFGQTDGNTIYFGEGSWLTVV.

This chain uses TRBV2 with TRBJ2-3, with 7 bases that match TRBD1. Germline V gene lookup returns CDR1 SNHLY and CDR2 FYNNEI. This CDR3 has 12 amino acids. Trimming took 9 bases from V and 3 from J; bases not matched to a gene: 3. CDR3 amino acids: CARGQKTDTQYF. For the CDR3, the DNA is TGTGCCAGGGGACAGAAAACAGATACGCAGTATTTT.

The rearrangement links TRBV30 to TRBJ1-3; D is unclear. V was shortened by 0 bases and J by 2 bases, with 11 bases between the two germline ends. This CDR3 contains 15 residues. CDR1 and CDR2 from the germline V gene are GTSNPN and SVGIG (reference sequence). The CDR3: CAWSVRSLPGNTIYF. The CDR3 nucleotides are TGTGCCTGGAGTGTACGCTCCCTACCTGGAAACACCATATATTTT.

This clone occurred a few times. The V call is TRBV30, the J call TRBJ2-1; 10 nucleotides match TRBD1. The V gene end was trimmed by 2 bases and the J gene end by 9 bases; junction bases not matched to a gene: 7. The germline V gene has CDR1 GTSNPN and CDR2 SVGIG (reference sequence). This CDR3 comprises 14 residues. This CDR3 is CAWSPGTGVAEQFF. The CDR3 bases are TGTGCCTGGAGTCCCGGGACAGGGGTTGCTGAGCAGTTCTTC.

This clone came up a few times. The rearrangement joins TRBV15 to TRBJ2-5; D remains unclear. Trimming stripped 0 bases from V and 0 bases from J, with 8 bases between. CDR3 size: 15 residues. Germline CDR1 LNHNV, CDR2 YYDKDF (reference sequence). CDR3: CATSRDQEYQETQYF. The CDR3 nucleotides read TGTGCCACCAGCAGAGATCAGGAGTACCAAGAGACCCAGTACTTC.

The rearrangement links TRBV23-1 to TRBJ1-2; D is ambiguous. TRBV23-1 is classed as an ORF, of uncertain function. V lost 0 bases, J lost 2 bases, and 22 bases lay in between. The CDR3 contains 19 residues. DNA for the CDR3: TGCGCCAGCAGTCAATCGTTTAGGTTGGCCACTTTAAGGAACTATGGCTACACCTTC. Protein sequence: CASSQSFRLATLRNYGYTF.

This clone was detected once. The chain combines TRBV4-2 with TRBJ2-7; 10 positions agree with TRBD2. The CDR3 sequence is 15 residues long. Trimming took 3 bases from V and 6 from J; bases not matched to a gene: 8. Germline V lookup: CDR1 LGHNA, CDR2 YNFKEQ. DNA for the CDR3: TGTGCCAGCAGCCACCCTAGCGGGGGAAGTAGCGAGCAGTACTTC. Translating it yields CASSHPSGGSSEQYF.

V usage is TRBV5-1 and J usage is TRBJ2-3; no clear D gene. V was trimmed by 0 bases and J by 6 bases, leaving 8 bases between them. There are 13 residues in the CDR3. Germline loops: CDR1 SGHRS, CDR2 YFSETQ. CDR3 DNA sequence: TGCGCCAGCAGCTTGGACCCCGTCGATACGCAGTATTTT. Its translation is CASSLDPVDTQYF.

The rearrangement joins TRBV5-1 to TRBJ2-5; either TRBD1 or TRBD2 may supply D (5 bases each). The CDR3 consists of 14 residues. V lost 3 bases and J lost 1, with 10 bases in between. From germline, CDR1 is SGHRS and CDR2 YFSETQ. The DNA for the CDR3 is TGCGCCAGCAGCTCCCGAGGGGCCCAAGAGACCCAGTACTTC. This translates into CASSSRGAQETQYF.

This clone has a handful of counts. DNA of the CDR3: TGTGCCAGCAGCTTCAGTAGAGGTGGCTACACCTTC. It codes for CASSFSRGGYTF. This sequence joins TRBV11-2 and TRBJ1-2; D uncertain. Germline CDR1 SGHAT, CDR2 FQNNGV. This CDR3 spans 12 amino acids. V was trimmed by 3 bases and J by 7 bases, leaving 9 bases between them.

The genes are TRBV27 and TRBJ2-5, with a possible D match to TRBD2 (6 bases). Looked up from germline, CDR1 is MNHEY and CDR2 is SMNVEV (reference sequence). This CDR3 contains 13 residues. The V gene lost 0 bases and the J gene lost 7 bases, with 9 bases spanning the gap. The CDR3 loop is CASSLSEGRTQYF. The CDR3 DNA reads TGTGCCAGCAGTTTATCGGAGGGGAGGACCCAGTACTTC.

The chain joins TRBV29-1 to TRBJ2-1; TRBD1 is a possible D gene (6 bases). V dropped 0 bases and J dropped 4 bases, with 10 bases sitting between them. Germline lookup yields CDR1 SQVTM and CDR2 ANQGSEA. This CDR3 has 14 residues. The CDR3 DNA follows: TGCAGCGTTGAAGAAAAGGACAGTTACAATGAGCAGTTCTTC. It encodes CSVEEKDSYNEQFF.

The DNA of the CDR3 is TGCGCCAGCAGCCAAGGAGGTGGTGCAGGGCGGAATGAAAAACTGTTTTTT. It is translated as CASSQGGGAGRNEKLFF. The chain joins TRBV4-1 to TRBJ1-4; a possible D gene is TRBD1 (5 bases). Trimming cost V 1 base and J 5 bases, with 17 bases left between them. The CDR3 loop spans 17 amino acids. Germline CDR1 and CDR2: MGHRA and YSYEKL.

This clone appeared once. The chain carries TRBV15 and TRBJ2-7, with 9 positions matching TRBD1. The V gene end was trimmed by 6 bases and the J gene end by 4 bases; junction bases not matched to a gene: 4. Germline-derived CDR1 and CDR2 are LNHNV and YYDKDF (reference sequence). The CDR3 is 13 residues long. CDR3 DNA sequence: TGTGCCACCAGTAAAGGACAGGGGTACGAGCAGTACTTC. This gives the protein CATSKGQGYEQYF. The whole variable domain, remainder taken from reference TRBV15 and TRBJ2-7, is DAMVIQNPRYQVTQFGKPVTLSCSQTLNHNVMYWYQQKSSQAPKLLFHYYDKDFNNEADTPDNFQSRRPNTSFCFLDIRSPGLGDTAMYLCATSKGQGYEQYFGPGTRLTVT.

This clone was counted only a few times. The chain recombines TRBV4-1 with TRBJ2-1; no clear D. This CDR3 region has 13 residues. Germline CDR1 reads MGHRA; CDR2 reads YSYEKL. Trimming took 1 base from V and 8 from J, leaving 9 bases between them. Here the CDR3 DNA reads TGCGCCAGCAGCCAAGGGGGTATGGATGAGCAGTTCTTC. This translates into CASSQGGMDEQFF.

The rearrangement links TRBV5-6 to TRBJ1-5; D might be TRBD1 (5 bases). The V and J ends lost 3 bases and 7 bases respectively, with 17 bases between them. CDR3 size: 15 residues. Germline assignment: CDR1 SGHDT and CDR2 YYEEEE. The DNA of the CDR3 is TGTGCCAGCAGCTATCAGACCGGGAAGGGGCAGCCCCAGCATTTT. Amino acid sequence: CASSYQTGKGQPQHF.

The chain joins TRBV15 to TRBJ1-5; no reliable D call. The CDR3 has 16 amino acids. Trimming removed 4 bases at V and 1 base at J, with 14 bases between. In germline, CDR1 is LNHNV, CDR2 YYDKDF (reference sequence). The chain's CDR3 is CATSTIQRSSNQPQHF. CDR3 nucleotide sequence: TGTGCCACCAGCACGATTCAGAGGTCCAGCAATCAGCCCCAGCATTTT. The variable domain in full, with the rest retrieved from reference TRBV15 and TRBJ1-5, is DAMVIQNPRYQVTQFGKPVTLSCSQTLNHNVMYWYQQKSSQAPKLLFHYYDKDFNNEADTPDNFQSRRPNTSFCFLDIRSPGLGDTAMYLCATSTIQRSSNQPQHFGDGTRLSIL.

The chain uses TRBV9 and TRBJ1-2; TRBD1 agrees at 9 bases. The CDR3 covers 14 residues. Germline loops: CDR1 SGDLS, CDR2 YYNGEE. Trimming cost V 3 bases and J 7 bases; bases outside gene matches: 7. The CDR3 is CASSAGQGIGGYTF. CDR3 coding DNA: TGTGCCAGCAGCGCCGGACAGGGGATTGGTGGCTACACCTTC.

The gene calls are TRBV15 and TRBJ2-2; D is uncertain. CDR1 and CDR2 from the germline V gene are LNHNV and YYDKDF (reference sequence). Trimming shortened V by 1 base and J by 5 bases, and 8 bases separated the two germline ends. The CDR3 is 14 residues long. CDR3 nucleotide sequence: TGTGCCACCAGCAGAGCGTCAACAACCGGGGAGCTGTTTTTT. Amino acid sequence: CATSRASTTGELFF.

The chain is built from TRBV10-2 and TRBJ1-2, with no clear D. CDR3 length equals 13 residues. V was pared by 8 bases and J by 2 bases, with 12 bases between. Germline V lookup: CDR1 WSHSY, CDR2 SAAADI. The chain's CDR3 is CASRRAQNYGYTF. In DNA form, the CDR3 reads TGCGCCAGCCGGCGGGCGCAAAACTATGGCTACACCTTC.

This CDR3 reads CASSVRLEGYTEAFF. The CDR3 DNA sequence: TGTGCCAGCAGCGTCCGGTTAGAGGGATACACTGAAGCTTTCTTT. The genes are TRBV9 and TRBJ1-1; D remains ambiguous. Trimming stripped 2 bases from V and 3 bases from J, with 14 bases between. Germline CDR1 reads SGDLS; CDR2 reads YYNGEE. This CDR3 region has 15 residues.

This chain connects TRBV2 to TRBJ1-4; no clear D gene. Germline loops: CDR1 SNHLY, CDR2 FYNNEI. The V and J ends lost 6 bases and 0 bases respectively, with 5 bases between them. This CDR3 region has 13 residues. The CDR3 region has the DNA TGTGCCAGCAGCTTGGCAACTAATGAAAAACTGTTTTTT. It specifies CASSLATNEKLFF.

The rearrangement links TRBV5-1 to TRBJ2-2; 11 bases align to TRBD2. The CDR3 consists of 15 residues. V lost 5 bases and J lost 2; bases outside the gene matches: 2. The germline CDR1 and CDR2 sequences are SGHRS and YFSETQ. As DNA, the CDR3 is TGCGCCAGCAGTGGACTAGCGGGTAACACCGGGGAGCTGTTTTTT. It yields the protein CASSGLAGNTGELFF. The full variable domain, its missing parts supplied by reference TRBV5-1 and TRBJ2-2, is KAGVTQTPRYLIKTRGQQVTLSCSPISGHRSVSWYQQTPGQGLQFLFEYFSETQRNKGNFPGRFSGRQFSNSRSEMNVSTLELGDSALYLCASSGLAGNTGELFFGEGSRLTVL.